This passage covers 31 T cell receptor beta chains from one sample sequenced in a study of blood T cell repertoires in COVID-19. Clones were read by immunoSEQ multiplex PCR, and TCRdb kept only the in-frame ones, dropping some. The table has 90,000 to 120,000 clones, 80% to 90% seen once. The sequencing sample was made of PBMCs or T cells enriched from blood (not recorded which). Source of these receptors: a woman aged 50 to 60 who had recovered from COVID-19.

This clone was seen a handful of times. V usage is TRBV20-1 and J usage is TRBJ2-7; TRBD2 is a possible D gene (6 bases). CDR1 and CDR2 (germline): DFQATT, SNEGSKA (reference sequence). The V and J ends lost 5 bases and 3 bases respectively, with 8 bases between them. The CDR3 covers 11 residues. The CDR3 coding sequence is TGCAGTGCTGCCGGGAGCTACGAGCAGTACTTC. Translating it yields CSAAGSYEQYF.

The V and J genes are TRBV2 and TRBJ1-6; D gene uncertain. CDR1 and CDR2 (germline): SNHLY, FYNNEI. V lost 8 bases and J 0 bases, leaving 8 bases between the germline ends. The CDR3 spans 14 residues. CDR3 region: CASRVSSYNSPLHF. The CDR3 DNA sequence: TGTGCCAGCCGGGTCAGCTCCTATAATTCACCCCTCCACTTT.

The CDR3 spells CARSLEPSGGSSSYNEQFF. DNA for the CDR3: TGTGCCAGAAGCTTAGAGCCTAGCGGGGGATCCAGCTCCTACAATGAGCAGTTCTTC. This chain links TRBV7-5 with TRBJ2-1; the table assigns TRBD2, which was not confirmed against the DNA. TRBV7-5 is marked as a pseudogene. The CDR3 extends over 19 amino acids.

CDR3 region: CASRNRGRETGELFF. In DNA, the CDR3 is TGTGCCAGCAGGAACAGGGGGCGGGAGACCGGGGAGCTGTTTTTT. V usage is TRBV2 and J usage is TRBJ2-2; 9 nucleotides align to TRBD1. V lost 6 bases and J lost 5; bases outside the gene matches: 7. Germline V gene sequence: CDR1 SNHLY, CDR2 FYNNEI. The CDR3 spans 15 residues.

The CDR3 DNA reads as TGTGCCAGCACCATTCAGGGGCCCCACACTGAAGCTTTCTTT. This encodes CASTIQGPHTEAFF. This chain uses TRBV2 with TRBJ1-1, with D possibly TRBD1 on 6 matching bases. Germline V lookup: CDR1 SNHLY, CDR2 FYNNEI. V was trimmed by 7 bases and J by 3 bases, leaving 15 bases between them. The CDR3 covers 14 residues.

This chain connects TRBV11-2 to TRBJ1-4; TRBD1 is a possible D gene (5 bases). Trimming stripped 0 bases from V and 5 bases from J, with 10 bases between. CDR3 length: 15 residues. Per germline, CDR1 SGHAT and CDR2 FQNNGV. Here the CDR3 reads CASSLERRTNEKLFF. The CDR3 coding sequence is TGTGCCAGCAGCTTAGAGCGACGGACAAATGAAAAACTGTTTTTT.

The rearrangement joins TRBV7-2 to TRBJ1-1; tentatively, D is TRBD1 (5 bases). The length of the CDR3 is 14 residues. Germline CDR1 and CDR2: SGHTA and FQGNSA. Trimming pared 4 bases from V and 5 bases from J, leaving 14 bases between. The CDR3 region has the DNA TGTGCCAGCAGCTCGATGGGGGGAGGTACTGAAGCTTTCTTT. Translating gives CASSSMGGGTEAFF.

The chain recombines TRBV15 with TRBJ2-5; 11 nucleotides agree with TRBD1. This CDR3 has 15 residues. The trim removed 4 bases at V and 5 bases at J, leaving 6 bases unmatched. Germline V gene lookup returns CDR1 LNHNV and CDR2 YYDKDF (reference sequence). The CDR3 protein is CATSKVGQGAETQYF. The CDR3 DNA is TGTGCCACCAGCAAAGTCGGACAGGGGGCTGAGACCCAGTACTTC.

The V and J genes are TRBV29-1 and TRBJ2-5; 7 nucleotides agree with TRBD1. CDR1 SQVTM and CDR2 ANQGSEA come from the germline V gene. The V and J ends lost 1 base and 2 bases, in that order; junction bases with no gene match: 4. The CDR3 is 14 amino acids. The chain's CDR3 is CSVEGDSLQETQYF. CDR3 coding DNA: TGCAGCGTTGAAGGGGACAGCTTACAAGAGACCCAGTACTTC.

The rearrangement uses TRBV29-1 and TRBJ2-2; D gene unclear. With 2 bases removed from V and 2 bases from J, the gap between germline ends came to 3 bases. CDR1 and CDR2 from the germline V gene are SQVTM and ANQGSEA. This CDR3 contains 12 residues. For the CDR3, the DNA is TGCAGCGTTGAACTTAACACCGGGGAGCTGTTTTTT. Encoded protein: CSVELNTGELFF.

V gene TRBV6-5 combines with J gene TRBJ2-7, with 10 bases aligning to TRBD2. The CDR3 sequence is 15 residues long. Germline lookup yields CDR1 MNHEY and CDR2 SVGAGI. The V segment lost 6 bases and the J segment 4 bases; nucleotides outside the gene matches: 9. CDR3 bases: TGTGCCAGCAGATTTAGCGGGGGGACAATTTACGAGCAGTACTTC. This sequence encodes CASRFSGGTIYEQYF.

The V call is TRBV6-1, the J call TRBJ1-2; D possibly corresponds to TRBD1 (5 bases). CDR3 length: 13 amino acids. CDR1 is MNHNS, CDR2 SASEGT, per germline. Trimming took off 1 base at V and 8 bases at J, with 11 bases between the two ends. CDR3 nucleotides: TGTGCCAGCAGTGAAGGGCCAGGGCTCGGCTACACCTTC. It yields the protein CASSEGPGLGYTF.

The chain has TRBV6-1 and TRBJ1-1, with D tentatively TRBD1 (6 bases). The germline V gene encodes CDR1 MNHNS and CDR2 SASEGT. This CDR3 is built from 14 residues. V gave up 2 bases and J gave up 1 base, with 8 bases separating them. The CDR3, as DNA: TGTGCCAGCAGTGAACAGGGGAAGAACACTGAAGCTTTCTTT. Protein: CASSEQGKNTEAFF.

The V gene is TRBV3-1 (or the pseudogene TRBV3-2), the J gene TRBJ2-7, with 9 bases matching TRBD1. V dropped 5 bases and J dropped 6; count of bases not matched to a gene: 11. The CDR3 is 15 amino acids. CDR1 LGHDT and CDR2 YNNKEL come from the germline V gene (reference sequence). CDR3 nucleotide sequence: TGTGCCAGCAGCGCGGGTGGACAGGGGTTGAGCGAGCAGTACTTC. The encoded protein is CASSAGGQGLSEQYF.

This clone has only a few counts. CDR3 DNA sequence: TGTGCCAGCAGCGTAGGGACAGGCTACACTGAAGCTTTCTTT. This encodes CASSVGTGYTEAFF. The gene calls are TRBV9 and TRBJ1-1; the match to TRBD1 covers 7 bases. Germline V CDR1 and CDR2: SGDLS, YYNGEE. The ends lost 0 bases at V and 3 bases at J; junction bases unmatched: 2. The CDR3 length is 14 residues. The whole variable domain, remainder taken from reference TRBV9 and TRBJ1-1, is DSGVTQTPKHLITATGQRVTLRCSPRSGDLSVYWYQQSLDQGLQFLIQYYNGEERAKGNILERFSAQQFPDLHSELNLSSLELGDSALYFCASSVGTGYTEAFFGQGTRLTVV.

V is TRBV2 and J is TRBJ1-5; D perhaps matches TRBD1 (6 bases). The length of the CDR3 is 15 residues. From germline, CDR1 is SNHLY and CDR2 FYNNEI. The germline V and J ends were trimmed by 5 bases and 0 bases, with 11 bases remaining between them. The DNA for the CDR3 is TGTGCCAGCAGTAGGACAGACTATAGCAATCAGCCCCAGCATTTT. It yields the protein CASSRTDYSNQPQHF.

This clone was seen only once. V is TRBV3-1 (or the pseudogene TRBV3-2) and J is TRBJ2-2; 8 bases are shared with TRBD2. Per the germline V gene, CDR1 is LGHDT and CDR2 is YNNKEL (reference sequence). J lost 5 bases, V lost 3 bases, and 14 bases had no gene match. There are 18 residues in the CDR3. In DNA form, the CDR3 reads TGTGCCAGCAGCCACCCCCCAGCGGGGGAATTCAGGACCGGGGAGCTGTTTTTT. This codes for CASSHPPAGEFRTGELFF.

The DNA for the CDR3 is TGTGCCATCAACCCCGGGGGTAGCACAGATACGCAGTATTTT. Residues: CAINPGGSTDTQYF. The V gene is TRBV10-3, the J gene TRBJ2-3; a weak D match, TRBD2 (6 bases). The CDR3 contains 14 residues. The V gene's germline CDR1 is ENHRY and CDR2 SYGVKD. With 7 bases removed from V and 0 bases from J, the gap between germline ends came to 11 bases.

This clone turned up a few times. The chain links TRBV28 to TRBJ1-2; D unclear. The V end lost 4 bases, the J end lost 3 bases, and 18 bases lay between the germline ends. The CDR3 length is 16 residues. Germline-derived CDR1 and CDR2 are MDHEN and SYDVKM. The CDR3 here is CASSSRLGRVDYGYTF. DNA for the CDR3: TGTGCCAGCAGTTCACGACTAGGGAGGGTGGACTATGGCTACACCTTC.

This chain links TRBV27 with TRBJ1-1; D unresolved. Trimming removed 8 bases from V and 0 bases from J, with 10 bases in between. The CDR3 is 13 amino acids. CDR1 is MNHEY, CDR2 SMNVEV, per germline (reference sequence). CDR3 protein: CASGWRMNTEAFF. The CDR3 bases are TGTGCCAGCGGTTGGCGGATGAACACTGAAGCTTTCTTT.

The chain is built from TRBV5-4 and TRBJ2-7; 7 bases line up with TRBD1. With 4 bases clipped from V and 4 bases from J, the junction kept 8 bases outside the gene matches. Germline CDR1 and CDR2: SGHNT and YYREEE (reference sequence). The CDR3 contains 14 residues. The CDR3 region is CASSRTGQNYEQYF. The CDR3 region has the DNA TGTGCCAGCAGCCGGACGGGACAGAATTACGAGCAGTACTTC.

This clone has just one count. The rearrangement links TRBV10-2 to TRBJ2-2, with 10 bases that match TRBD2. CDR1 is WSHSY, CDR2 SAAADI, per germline. The CDR3 is made up of 16 amino acids. Losses at the gene ends were 3 bases for V and 7 bases for J; bases not matched to a gene: 8. The CDR3 here is CASSDLAGVGNGELFF. CDR3 sequence (DNA): TGCGCCAGCAGTGACCTAGCGGGAGTAGGGAACGGGGAGCTGTTTTTT.

The chain joins TRBV7-9 to TRBJ1-1; maybe TRBD1 (6 bases). The V end lost 5 bases, the J end lost 5 bases, and 18 bases lay between the germline ends. Germline V gives CDR1 SEHNR, CDR2 FQNEAQ (reference sequence). The CDR3 contains 15 residues. The CDR3 bases are TGTGCCAGCAGCGAAAATACAGGGAGAGGGACTGAAGCTTTCTTT. It is translated as CASSENTGRGTEAFF.

This clone was detected only a few times. The rearrangement joins TRBV12-3 or TRBV12-4 to TRBJ2-7; 10 bases are shared with TRBD1. The CDR3 covers 13 residues. Trimming cost V 6 bases and J 3 bases; bases outside gene matches: 2. The CDR3 coding sequence is TGTGCCAGCAGGGGGGACAGGGGCTACGAGCAGTACTTC. It encodes CASRGDRGYEQYF.

The J gene is TRBJ1-6, the V gene TRBV2; tentative D call: TRBD1 (6 bases). This CDR3 is 15 amino acids long. Germline CDR1 is SNHLY and CDR2 is FYNNEI. Trimming left V 9 bases short and J 5 bases short, with 17 bases between. CDR3 sequence reads: CARGGGWMNNSPLHF. The CDR3 nucleotides are TGTGCCAGAGGGGGGGGTTGGATGAATAATTCACCCCTCCACTTT.

J is TRBJ2-7 and V is TRBV28; TRBD1 aligns across 8 bases. The CDR3 covers 16 residues. V lost 2 bases and J lost 2; bases outside the gene matches: 8. Germline V gene data show CDR1 as MDHEN and CDR2 as SYDVKM. The CDR3 nucleotides are TGTGCCAGCAGTTTAAGTTGGACAGGGCTCACCTACGAGCAGTACTTC. Encoded protein: CASSLSWTGLTYEQYF.

The chain uses TRBV29-1 and TRBJ1-2; the D gene is possibly TRBD1 (5 bases). V dropped 2 bases and J dropped 1 base, with 8 bases sitting between them. The germline CDR1 and CDR2 sequences are SQVTM and ANQGSEA. The CDR3 covers 13 residues. CDR3 in amino acids: CSVERGGNYGYTF. For the CDR3, the DNA is TGCAGCGTTGAAAGGGGTGGTAACTATGGCTACACCTTC. The full variable domain, in which reference TRBV29-1 and TRBJ1-2 provide the parts outside the CDR3, is SAVISQKPSRDICQRGTSLTIQCQVDSQVTMMFWYRQQPGQSLTLIATANQGSEATYESGFVIDKFPISRPNLTFSTLTVSNMSPEDSSIYLCSVERGGNYGYTFGSGTRLTVV.

The chain joins TRBV28 to TRBJ2-1; D perhaps matches TRBD2 (7 bases). The length of the CDR3 is 15 residues. Looked up from germline, CDR1 is MDHEN and CDR2 is SYDVKM. The V end was cut by 2 bases, the J end by 5 bases, with 13 bases between. Here the CDR3 DNA reads TGTGCCAGCAGTTTAACGGGGGGCCGTAACAATGAGCAGTTCTTC. Translated, it gives CASSLTGGRNNEQFF.

The genes are TRBV5-1 and TRBJ1-1, with TRBD1 matching over 8 bases. The CDR3 runs 14 residues. CDR1 and CDR2 (germline): SGHRS, YFSETQ. The V gene end was trimmed by 0 bases and the J gene end by 5 bases; junction bases not matched to a gene: 3. CDR3 nucleotide sequence: TGCGCCAGCAGCTTGGGGACAGGGTGGACTGAAGCTTTCTTT. Protein product: CASSLGTGWTEAFF.

The chain combines TRBV2 with TRBJ2-5; possible D gene TRBD1, 5 bases. The CDR3 runs to 13 residues. Trimming stripped 7 bases from V and 2 bases from J, with 11 bases between. The germline gives CDR1 SNHLY, CDR2 FYNNEI. The CDR3 nucleotides are TGTGCCAGCACTTTCACAGGTCAAGAGACCCAGTACTTC. It encodes CASTFTGQETQYF.

V and J are TRBV29-1 and TRBJ2-3, with a weak D call TRBD1 (5 bases). The CDR3 totals 13 residues. The germline V and J ends were trimmed by 4 bases and 4 bases, with 12 bases remaining between them. Germline V gives CDR1 SQVTM, CDR2 ANQGSEA. The CDR3 DNA sequence: TGCAGCGTTGGGGTTAGGGGTGCAGATACGCAGTATTTT. As protein: CSVGVRGADTQYF.